The TCR beta chain under discussion was sequenced for a study of T cell changes during pregnancy in multiple sclerosis. Repertoires were generated with immunoSEQ multiplex PCR, while TCRdb's copy carries only in-frame clones and drops some. The sample holds about 27,000 clones, about nine tenths seen once. V dropped 0 bases and J dropped 0; count of bases not matched to a gene: 2. The germline gives CDR1 LGHNA, CDR2 YSLEER. The CDR3 has 16 residues. The specimen comprised CD8+ T cells from peripheral blood mononuclear cells, sampled in the second trimester of pregnancy. The origin of this receptor is a female donor with multiple sclerosis, enrolled in a pregnancy study. The chain has TRBV4-3 and TRBJ2-1; 7 positions match TRBD1. CDR3: CASSQDPGGSYNEQFF. DNA for the CDR3: TGCGCCAGCAGCCAAGATCCAGGGGGCTCCTACAATGAGCAGTTCTTC.